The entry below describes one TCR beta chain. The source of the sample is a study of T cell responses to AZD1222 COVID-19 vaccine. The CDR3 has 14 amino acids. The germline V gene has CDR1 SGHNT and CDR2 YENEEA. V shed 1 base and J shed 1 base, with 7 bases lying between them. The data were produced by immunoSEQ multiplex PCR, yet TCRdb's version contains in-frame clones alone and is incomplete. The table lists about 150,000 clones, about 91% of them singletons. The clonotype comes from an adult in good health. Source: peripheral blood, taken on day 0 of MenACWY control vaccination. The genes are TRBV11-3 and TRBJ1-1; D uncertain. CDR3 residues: CASSLGQENTEAFF. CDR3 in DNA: TGTGCCAGCAGCTTAGGGCAGGAGAACACTGAAGCTTTCTTT.